This T cell receptor (beta chain) stems from a study of beta chain features in type 1 diabetes. Overall study findings and caveats: Patients' naive, central memory and Treg TCRB repertoires seemed closer to one another than those of healthy donors.

TCRB transcripts that were expressed got sequenced, as all of the isolated RNA had been reverse transcribed. Method: immunoSEQ multiplex PCR; TCRdb's copy keeps in-frame clones and lacks some. The sample has under 250,000 clones, around 14% seen once. In its sample, this clone was seen a few times. No antigen is known for it. The CDR3 is 13 residues long. The germline CDR1 and CDR2 sequences are LNHDA and SQIVND (reference sequence). Deletions cut 4 bases from V and 6 bases from J, with 10 bases between. The sample consisted of naive CD4+ T cells from blood. The TCR was taken from a middle-aged woman in good health. The V call is TRBV19, the J call TRBJ1-5; D possibly corresponds to TRBD1 (6 bases). DNA for the CDR3: TGTGCCAGTAGTAGGACAGTGACTCAGCCCCAGCATTTT. Its translation is CASSRTVTQPQHF. The whole variable domain, remainder taken from reference TRBV19 and TRBJ1-5, is DGGITQSPKYLFRKEGQNVTLSCEQNLNHDAMYWYRQDPGQGLRLIYYSQIVNDFQKGDIAEGYSVSREKKESFPLTVTSAQKNPTAFYLCASSRTVTQPQHFGDGTRLSIL.